The rows below give T cell receptor beta chains drawn from one sample of a study of T cells in Graves' hyperthyroidism and ophthalmopathy. From the multiplex PCR reads, TCRdb called clonotypes with MiXCR, one entry per CDR3 protein. The repertoire has 500,000 to 600,000 distinct CDR3 sequences, 16% of them found once; the top ten carry 15% to 20%. The sequencing sample was made of blood. Every receptor here comes from a woman younger than 35 with Graves' hyperthyroidism. The CDR3 runs from the conserved cysteine through the conserved F or W. D genes are given only for firm matches. The size entry is marked missing in some rows and otherwise reads once, few, many or a size class.

v_call: TRBV20-1; clone_size: few; cdr3_length: 11; d_call: .; j_call: TRBJ1-1; cdr3_aa: CSARDPGRYFF; cdr3_nt: TGCAGTGCTAGAGATCCGGGGCGGTACTTCTTT
v_call: TRBV28; clone_size: many; cdr3_length: 16; d_call: TRBD1; j_call: TRBJ2-1; cdr3_aa: CASSLGGQGARIEQFF; cdr3_nt: TGTGCCAGCAGTTTAGGAGGACAGGGGGCGCGTATTGAGCAGTTCTTC
v_call: TRBV30; clone_size: .; cdr3_length: 14; d_call: TRBD1; j_call: TRBJ1-1; cdr3_aa: CAWGTGTGQTEAFF; cdr3_nt: TGTGCCTGGGGCACCGGGACAGGGCAGACTGAAGCTTTCTTT
v_call: TRBV12-3/TRBV12-4; clone_size: many; cdr3_length: 16; d_call: .; j_call: TRBJ1-2; cdr3_aa: CASIPPNREPNYGYTF; cdr3_nt: TGTGCCAGCATTCCCCCTAACAGGGAACCTAACTATGGCTACACCTTC
v_call: TRBV12-3/TRBV12-4; clone_size: many; cdr3_length: 13; d_call: TRBD2; j_call: TRBJ2-5; cdr3_aa: CATRAGGMKTQYF; cdr3_nt: TGTGCCACCAGAGCGGGGGGCATGAAGACCCAGTACTTC
v_call: TRBV28; clone_size: .; cdr3_length: 13; d_call: TRBD1; j_call: TRBJ2-1; cdr3_aa: CASSLYIGTGQFF; cdr3_nt: TGTGCCAGCAGTTTATATATCGGGACAGGGCAGTTCTTC
v_call: TRBV20-1; clone_size: .; cdr3_length: 12; d_call: .; j_call: TRBJ2-5; cdr3_aa: CSGRGLQETQYF; cdr3_nt: TGCAGTGGCAGAGGCCTTCAAGAGACCCAGTACTTC
v_call: TRBV30; clone_size: .; cdr3_length: 10; d_call: .; j_call: TRBJ2-1; cdr3_aa: CAWRGNEQFF; cdr3_nt: TGTGCCTGGAGAGGCAATGAGCAGTTCTTC
v_call: TRBV7-2; clone_size: .; cdr3_length: 12; d_call: .; j_call: TRBJ2-7; cdr3_aa: CASRRDIYEQYF; cdr3_nt: TGTGCCAGCAGGCGGGACATATACGAGCAGTACTTC
v_call: TRBV13; clone_size: .; cdr3_length: 16; d_call: TRBD2; j_call: TRBJ2-1; cdr3_aa: CASSLGTSGEYNEQFF; cdr3_nt: TGTGCCAGCAGCTTAGGGACTAGCGGGGAGTACAATGAGCAGTTCTTC
v_call: TRBV2; clone_size: few; cdr3_length: 13; d_call: .; j_call: TRBJ1-5; cdr3_aa: CASRAEGNQPQHF; cdr3_nt: TGTGCCAGCAGGGCCGAGGGCAATCAGCCCCAGCATTTT
v_call: TRBV28; clone_size: many; cdr3_length: 15; d_call: TRBD2; j_call: TRBJ2-1; cdr3_aa: CASSLIGGRGNEQFF; cdr3_nt: TGTGCCAGCAGTTTAATCGGCGGGAGAGGGAATGAGCAGTTCTTC
v_call: TRBV7-8; clone_size: many; cdr3_length: 14; d_call: .; j_call: TRBJ2-7; cdr3_aa: CASSLAGALNEQYF; cdr3_nt: TGTGCCAGCAGCTTAGCCGGGGCGCTCAACGAGCAGTACTTC
v_call: TRBV3-1; clone_size: many; cdr3_length: 17; d_call: TRBD1; j_call: TRBJ1-3; cdr3_aa: CASSRGTGMSSGNTIYF; cdr3_nt: TGTGCCAGCAGCCGAGGGACAGGGATGAGTTCTGGAAACACCATATATTTT
v_call: TRBV2; clone_size: many; cdr3_length: 13; d_call: .; j_call: TRBJ2-5; cdr3_aa: CASRMEGGQTQYF; cdr3_nt: TGTGCCAGCAGAATGGAGGGTGGTCAGACCCAGTACTTC
v_call: TRBV29-1; clone_size: .; cdr3_length: 17; d_call: TRBD2; j_call: TRBJ2-1; cdr3_aa: CSGGVRQRDRSYNEQFF; cdr3_nt: TGCAGCGGAGGGGTACGCCAGCGGGATAGGTCCTACAATGAGCAGTTCTTC
v_call: TRBV12-3/TRBV12-4; clone_size: many; cdr3_length: 13; d_call: TRBD1; j_call: TRBJ1-1; cdr3_aa: CASSWTGRTEAFF; cdr3_nt: TGTGCCAGCAGTTGGACAGGTCGAACTGAAGCTTTCTTT
v_call: TRBV12-3/TRBV12-4; clone_size: few; cdr3_length: 14; d_call: TRBD2; j_call: TRBJ2-1; cdr3_aa: CASSFRLADNEQFF; cdr3_nt: TGTGCCAGCAGTTTCCGTCTAGCGGACAATGAGCAGTTCTTC
v_call: TRBV4-1; clone_size: .; cdr3_length: 14; d_call: .; j_call: TRBJ2-7; cdr3_aa: CASSQAEGVYEQYF; cdr3_nt: TGCGCCAGCAGCCAAGCTGAGGGAGTTTACGAGCAGTACTTC
v_call: TRBV4-1; clone_size: few; cdr3_length: 19; d_call: TRBD1; j_call: TRBJ2-2; cdr3_aa: CASSQEWGRGRSGTGELFF; cdr3_nt: TGCGCCAGCAGCCAAGAATGGGGCAGGGGGCGGTCCGGTACCGGGGAGCTGTTTTTT
v_call: TRBV28; clone_size: many; cdr3_length: 16; d_call: .; j_call: TRBJ1-1; cdr3_aa: CASSSSPWVLNTEAFF; cdr3_nt: TGTGCCAGCAGTTCCAGCCCGTGGGTCCTGAACACTGAAGCTTTCTTT
v_call: TRBV5-1; clone_size: once; cdr3_length: 18; d_call: TRBD2; j_call: TRBJ2-4; cdr3_aa: CASSLYGTSGPAKNIQYF; cdr3_nt: TGCGCCAGCAGCTTGTACGGGACTAGCGGGCCGGCCAAAAACATTCAGTACTTC
v_call: TRBV4-3; clone_size: .; cdr3_length: 16; d_call: TRBD2; j_call: TRBJ2-7; cdr3_aa: CASSQDPSGGSYEQYF; cdr3_nt: TGCGCCAGCAGCCAAGATCCTAGCGGGGGATCCTACGAGCAGTACTTC
v_call: TRBV25-1; clone_size: .; cdr3_length: 14; d_call: TRBD2; j_call: TRBJ2-7; cdr3_aa: CASSDASGINEQYF; cdr3_nt: TGTGCCAGCAGTGATGCTAGCGGGATAAACGAGCAGTACTTC
v_call: TRBV12-5; clone_size: many; cdr3_length: 18; d_call: .; j_call: TRBJ2-1; cdr3_aa: CASGQTPPRRRGVFEQFF; cdr3_nt: TGTGCTAGTGGCCAAACCCCCCCTCGGAGGCGGGGAGTCTTTGAGCAGTTCTTC
v_call: TRBV28; clone_size: many; cdr3_length: 14; d_call: .; j_call: TRBJ2-1; cdr3_aa: CASSPLEGRNEQFF; cdr3_nt: TGTGCCAGCAGCCCCTTGGAAGGACGCAATGAGCAGTTCTTC
v_call: TRBV20-1; clone_size: .; cdr3_length: 15; d_call: TRBD2; j_call: TRBJ2-7; cdr3_aa: CSASGRLAGSYEQYF; cdr3_nt: TGCAGTGCCTCTGGGAGACTAGCGGGTTCCTACGAGCAGTACTTC
v_call: TRBV20-1; clone_size: .; cdr3_length: 15; d_call: TRBD1; j_call: TRBJ2-2; cdr3_aa: CSARDGTGDPGELFF; cdr3_nt: TGCAGTGCTAGAGACGGGACAGGGGACCCCGGGGAGCTGTTTTTT
v_call: TRBV6-1; clone_size: many; cdr3_length: 15; d_call: .; j_call: TRBJ1-5; cdr3_aa: CASSEPGRANQPQHF; cdr3_nt: TGTGCCAGCAGTGAACCAGGCAGGGCTAATCAGCCCCAGCATTTT
v_call: TRBV28; clone_size: many; cdr3_length: 15; d_call: TRBD1; j_call: TRBJ1-4; cdr3_aa: CASSHTGATNEKLFF; cdr3_nt: TGTGCCAGCAGTCATACAGGGGCGACGAATGAAAAACTGTTTTTT
v_call: TRBV12-3/TRBV12-4; clone_size: few; cdr3_length: 13; d_call: TRBD1; j_call: TRBJ1-6; cdr3_aa: CASSRDRDSPLHF; cdr3_nt: TGTGCCAGCAGCCGGGACAGGGACTCACCCCTCCACTTT
v_call: TRBV6-2/TRBV6-3; clone_size: few; cdr3_length: 14; d_call: .; j_call: TRBJ1-2; cdr3_aa: CASSEAGRNYGYTF; cdr3_nt: TGTGCCAGCAGTGAAGCCGGGAGAAACTATGGCTACACCTTC
v_call: TRBV24-1; clone_size: many; cdr3_length: 12; d_call: .; j_call: TRBJ1-2; cdr3_aa: CATSQQGYGYTF; cdr3_nt: TGTGCCACCAGTCAACAGGGTTATGGCTACACCTTC
v_call: TRBV27; clone_size: .; cdr3_length: 12; d_call: TRBD2; j_call: TRBJ2-3; cdr3_aa: CASSSTSGVTYF; cdr3_nt: TGTGCCAGCAGTTCTACTAGCGGGGTAACGTATTTT
v_call: TRBV7-2; clone_size: .; cdr3_length: 15; d_call: .; j_call: TRBJ2-7; cdr3_aa: CASSHHSGLPYEQYF; cdr3_nt: TGTGCCAGCAGCCACCATAGCGGTCTCCCCTACGAGCAGTACTTC
v_call: TRBV19; clone_size: few; cdr3_length: 16; d_call: TRBD1; j_call: TRBJ1-6; cdr3_aa: CASSGRDSSYNSPLHF; cdr3_nt: TGTGCCAGTAGTGGCCGGGACAGCAGTTATAATTCACCCCTCCACTTT
v_call: TRBV28; clone_size: many; cdr3_length: 15; d_call: TRBD2; j_call: TRBJ2-1; cdr3_aa: CASSLMAGDYNEQFF; cdr3_nt: TGTGCCAGCAGTTTAATGGCGGGGGACTACAATGAGCAGTTCTTC
v_call: TRBV11-1; clone_size: many; cdr3_length: 15; d_call: .; j_call: TRBJ2-1; cdr3_aa: CASSLTYSAYNEQFF; cdr3_nt: TGTGCCAGCAGCTTAACGTACTCGGCTTACAATGAGCAGTTCTTC
v_call: TRBV6-2/TRBV6-3; clone_size: many; cdr3_length: 13; d_call: .; j_call: TRBJ2-2; cdr3_aa: CASRGTVTGELFF; cdr3_nt: TGTGCCAGCAGAGGTACGGTCACCGGGGAGCTGTTTTTT
v_call: TRBV20-1; clone_size: .; cdr3_length: 17; d_call: .; j_call: TRBJ2-6; cdr3_aa: CSARDGGGGSGANVLTF; cdr3_nt: TGCAGTGCTAGAGATGGGGGCGGGGGATCTGGGGCCAACGTCCTGACTTTC
v_call: TRBV2; clone_size: many; cdr3_length: 15; d_call: .; j_call: TRBJ1-6; cdr3_aa: CASSEWERGNSPLHF; cdr3_nt: TGTGCCAGCAGTGAATGGGAGAGGGGTAATTCACCCCTCCACTTT
v_call: TRBV6-2/TRBV6-3; clone_size: few; cdr3_length: 16; d_call: .; j_call: TRBJ1-5; cdr3_aa: CASSYSGRVANQPQHF; cdr3_nt: TGTGCCAGCAGTTACTCGGGACGGGTTGCCAATCAGCCCCAGCATTTT
v_call: TRBV11-2; clone_size: .; cdr3_length: 17; d_call: .; j_call: TRBJ2-6; cdr3_aa: CASSPSPRLSGANVLTF; cdr3_nt: TGTGCCAGCAGCCCAAGCCCCCGGCTCTCTGGGGCCAACGTCCTGACTTTC
v_call: TRBV12-3/TRBV12-4; clone_size: many; cdr3_length: 12; d_call: .; j_call: TRBJ2-3; cdr3_aa: CASTSAGDTQYF; cdr3_nt: TGTGCCAGCACTTCTGCGGGGGATACGCAGTATTTT
v_call: TRBV20-1; clone_size: many; cdr3_length: 14; d_call: TRBD1; j_call: TRBJ2-7; cdr3_aa: CSARDGNQGAEQYF; cdr3_nt: TGCAGTGCTAGAGATGGCAACCAGGGGGCCGAGCAGTACTTC
v_call: TRBV2; clone_size: many; cdr3_length: 12; d_call: .; j_call: TRBJ1-1; cdr3_aa: CASSAMRTEAFF; cdr3_nt: TGTGCCAGCAGTGCGATGAGGACTGAAGCTTTCTTT